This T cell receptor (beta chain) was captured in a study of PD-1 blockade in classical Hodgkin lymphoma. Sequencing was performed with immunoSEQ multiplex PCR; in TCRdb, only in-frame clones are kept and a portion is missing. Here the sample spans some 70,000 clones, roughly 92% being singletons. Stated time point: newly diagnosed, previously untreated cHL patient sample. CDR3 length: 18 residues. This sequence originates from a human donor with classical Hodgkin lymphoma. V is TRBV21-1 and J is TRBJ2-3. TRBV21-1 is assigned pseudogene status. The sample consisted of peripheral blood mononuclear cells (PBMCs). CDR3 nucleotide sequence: TGTGCCAGCAGCAAAGCCCGCTCGGAAATCGGTAGAATTGATACGCAGTATTTT. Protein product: CASSKARSEIGRIDTQYF.